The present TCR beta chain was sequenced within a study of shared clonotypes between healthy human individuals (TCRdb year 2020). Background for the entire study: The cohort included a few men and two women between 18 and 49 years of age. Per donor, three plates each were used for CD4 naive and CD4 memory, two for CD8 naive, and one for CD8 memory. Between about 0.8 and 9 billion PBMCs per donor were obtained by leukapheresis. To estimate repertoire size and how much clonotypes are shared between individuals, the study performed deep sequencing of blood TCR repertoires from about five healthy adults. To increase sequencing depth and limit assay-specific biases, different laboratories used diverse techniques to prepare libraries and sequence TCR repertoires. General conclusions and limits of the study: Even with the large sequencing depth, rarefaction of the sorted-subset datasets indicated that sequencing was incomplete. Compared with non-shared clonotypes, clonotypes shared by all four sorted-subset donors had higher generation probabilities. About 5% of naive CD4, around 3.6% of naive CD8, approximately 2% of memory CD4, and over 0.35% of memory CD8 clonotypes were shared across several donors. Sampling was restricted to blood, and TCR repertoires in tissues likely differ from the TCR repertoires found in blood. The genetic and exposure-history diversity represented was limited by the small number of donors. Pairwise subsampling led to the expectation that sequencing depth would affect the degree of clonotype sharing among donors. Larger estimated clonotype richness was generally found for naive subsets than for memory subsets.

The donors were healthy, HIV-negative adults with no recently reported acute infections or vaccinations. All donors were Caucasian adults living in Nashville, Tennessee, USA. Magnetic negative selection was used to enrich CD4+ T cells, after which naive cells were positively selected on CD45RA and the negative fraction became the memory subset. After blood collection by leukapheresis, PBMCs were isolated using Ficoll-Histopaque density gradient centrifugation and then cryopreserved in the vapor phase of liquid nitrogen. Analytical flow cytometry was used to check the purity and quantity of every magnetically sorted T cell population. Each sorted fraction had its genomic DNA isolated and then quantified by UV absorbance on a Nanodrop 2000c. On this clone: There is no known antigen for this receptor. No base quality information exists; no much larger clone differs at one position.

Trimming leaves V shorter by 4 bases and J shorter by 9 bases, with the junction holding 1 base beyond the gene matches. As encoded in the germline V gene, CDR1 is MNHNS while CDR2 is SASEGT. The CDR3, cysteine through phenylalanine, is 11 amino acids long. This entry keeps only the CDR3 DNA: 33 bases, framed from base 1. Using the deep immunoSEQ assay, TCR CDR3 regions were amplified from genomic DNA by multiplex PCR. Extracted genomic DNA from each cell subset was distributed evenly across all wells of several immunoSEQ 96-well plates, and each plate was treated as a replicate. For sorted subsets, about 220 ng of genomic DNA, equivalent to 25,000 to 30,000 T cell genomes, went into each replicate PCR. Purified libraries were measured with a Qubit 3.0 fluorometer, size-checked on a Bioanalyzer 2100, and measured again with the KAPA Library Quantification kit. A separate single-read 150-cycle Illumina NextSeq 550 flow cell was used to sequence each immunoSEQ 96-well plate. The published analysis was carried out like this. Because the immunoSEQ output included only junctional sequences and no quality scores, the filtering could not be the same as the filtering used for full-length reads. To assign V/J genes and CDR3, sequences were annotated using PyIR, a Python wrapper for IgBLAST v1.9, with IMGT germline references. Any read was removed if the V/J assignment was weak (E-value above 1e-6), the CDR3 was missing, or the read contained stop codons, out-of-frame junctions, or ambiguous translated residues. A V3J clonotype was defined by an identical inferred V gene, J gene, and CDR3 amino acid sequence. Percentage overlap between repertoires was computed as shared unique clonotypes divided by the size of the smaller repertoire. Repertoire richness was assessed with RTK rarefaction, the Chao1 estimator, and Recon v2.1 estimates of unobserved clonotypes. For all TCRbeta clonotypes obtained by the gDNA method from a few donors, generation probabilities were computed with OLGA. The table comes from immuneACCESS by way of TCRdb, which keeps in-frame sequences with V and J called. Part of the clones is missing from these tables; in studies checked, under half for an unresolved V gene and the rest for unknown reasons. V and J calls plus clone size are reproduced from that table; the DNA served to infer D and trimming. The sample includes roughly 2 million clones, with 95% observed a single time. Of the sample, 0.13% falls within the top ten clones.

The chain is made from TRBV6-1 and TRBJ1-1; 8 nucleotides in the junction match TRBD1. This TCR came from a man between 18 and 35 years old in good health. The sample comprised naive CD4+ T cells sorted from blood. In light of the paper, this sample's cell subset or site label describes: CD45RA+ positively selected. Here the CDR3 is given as CASSGQGQAFF. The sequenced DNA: TGTGCCAGCAGTGGACAGGGGCAAGCTTTCTTT.